Listed below are T cell receptor beta chains from one sample, sequenced in a study of blood T cells in healthy people across ages. One entry per CDR3 protein results from TCRdb running MiXCR on the 5' RACE reads. The sample yields approximately 690,000 distinct CDR3 sequences, approximately 50% seen once. Material: blood. The receptor source for this set is a man aged 55 to 70 in good health. The CDR3 runs from the conserved cysteine through the conserved F or W. A D gene is named only where the DNA matches it firmly. Only part of the rows carry a size: once, few, many, or a class if the clone is expanded.

V,J,size,D,CDR3,DNA
TRBV12-3/TRBV12-4,TRBJ1-1,-,-,CASSATNWNTEAFF,TGTGCCAGCAGTGCGACAAATTGGAACACTGAAGCTTTCTTT
TRBV20-1,TRBJ2-7,few,-,CSAEDSLLGEQYF,TGCAGTGCTGAGGACAGCCTCCTTGGCGAGCAGTACTTC
TRBV7-9,TRBJ2-3,many,-,CASRPGLGGSDTQYF,TGTGCCAGCAGACCGGGACTAGGGGGCTCAGATACGCAGTATTTT
TRBV10-3,TRBJ2-3,few,TRBD2,CAISPGLAGGADTQYF,TGTGCCATCAGCCCCGGACTAGCGGGGGGCGCAGATACGCAGTATTTT
TRBV6-5,TRBJ1-2,-,-,CASSKRGVFGGYTF,TGTGCCAGCAGTAAGAGGGGAGTCTTCGGTGGCTACACCTTC
TRBV21-1,TRBJ2-7,few,-,CASIYPREGRGYSYEQYF,TGTGCCAGCATCTACCCCCGGGAGGGACGGGGATACTCCTACGAGCAGTACTTC
TRBV19,TRBJ2-5,-,TRBD2,CASSHLAGSEQYF,TGTGCCAGTAGTCACCTAGCGGGGAGTGAGCAGTACTTC
TRBV6-5,TRBJ1-6,few,-,CASSYEASHNSPLHF,TGTGCCAGCAGTTACGAGGCCAGCCATAATTCACCCCTCCACTTT
TRBV6-1,TRBJ1-2,few,-,CASSEAGHYGYTF,TGTGCCAGCAGTGAAGCGGGACACTATGGCTACACCTTC
TRBV20-1,TRBJ2-5,-,TRBD1,CSARGTAGLGTQYF,TGCAGTGCTAGGGGGACAGCCGGGTTGGGGACCCAGTACTTC
TRBV10-3,TRBJ2-7,few,TRBD1,CAISESWQGDEQYF,TGTGCCATCAGTGAGTCGTGGCAGGGGGACGAGCAGTACTTC
TRBV20-1,TRBJ2-5,-,TRBD1,CSAAQGPGETQYF,TGCAGTGCTGCACAGGGGCCGGGAGAGACCCAGTACTTC
TRBV7-2,TRBJ2-5,few,-,CASSLYWESQETQYF,TGTGCCAGCAGCTTATACTGGGAAAGTCAAGAGACCCAGTACTTC
TRBV5-1,TRBJ2-5,-,TRBD1,CASSLLGQEGEQYF,TGCGCCAGCAGCTTGCTCGGACAGGAAGGTGAGCAGTACTTC
TRBV13,TRBJ2-5,-,TRBD2,CASSTRSGTRETQYF,TGTGCCAGCAGCACCCGTTCCGGGACTAGGGAGACCCAGTACTTC
TRBV18,TRBJ1-6,-,TRBD1,CASSYQTGVDSPLHF,TGTGCCAGCTCGTATCAGACAGGGGTGGATTCACCCCTCCACTTT
TRBV3-1,TRBJ1-2,-,-,CASSQGSGEGYTF,TGTGCCAGCAGCCAAGGGTCAGGGGAGGGCTACACCTTC
TRBV7-2,TRBJ2-5,-,TRBD2,CASTVAGGAREQYF,TGTGCCAGCACGGTCGCGGGGGGGGCCCGAGAGCAGTACTTC
TRBV7-9,TRBJ2-5,-,TRBD1,CASSADQGVETQYF,TGTGCCAGCAGCGCGGACCAGGGGGTGGAGACCCAGTACTTC
TRBV5-1,TRBJ2-3,few,TRBD2,CASSLAFGGGASDTQYF,TGCGCCAGCAGCTTGGCCTTCGGCGGGGGGGCCTCAGATACGCAGTATTTT
TRBV2,TRBJ1-2,once,-,CASSEAGHGQNYGYTF,TGTGCCAGCAGTGAAGCAGGACACGGACAAAACTATGGCTACACCTTC
TRBV24-1,TRBJ2-5,few,-,CATSDPSMGETQYF,TGTGCCACCAGTGACCCCTCTATGGGGGAGACCCAGTACTTC
TRBV3-1,TRBJ2-5,-,TRBD2,CASRRTSGAQETQYF,TGTGCCAGCCGGAGGACTAGCGGGGCCCAAGAGACCCAGTACTTC
TRBV7-9,TRBJ1-1,-,-,CASSGARRTEAFF,TGTGCCAGCAGCGGGGCCAGGAGGACTGAAGCTTTCTTT
TRBV12-3/TRBV12-4,TRBJ1-1,-,-,CASSLGGRINTEAFF,TGTGCCAGCAGTTTAGGGGGGAGAATTAACACTGAAGCTTTCTTT
TRBV10-3,TRBJ2-1,-,-,CAISELAEVKQFF,TGTGCCATCAGTGAGTTGGCGGAGGTTAAGCAGTTCTTC
TRBV6-1,TRBJ2-7,-,TRBD1,CANSEQGVYEQYF,TGTGCCAACAGCGAACAGGGGGTCTACGAGCAGTACTTC
TRBV10-3,TRBJ1-2,-,-,CAVGQGLSGYTF,TGTGCCGTAGGGCAGGGGCTGTCTGGCTACACCTTC
TRBV15,TRBJ1-4,-,-,CATSRDQLNEKLFF,TGTGCCACCAGCAGAGATCAACTAAATGAAAAACTGTTTTTT
TRBV20-1,TRBJ1-2,few,-,CSARGIRDGYTF,TGCAGTGCTAGGGGGATCCGAGATGGCTACACCTTC
TRBV19,TRBJ2-5,few,TRBD2,CASSRSLAGGLPTQETQYF,TGTGCCAGTAGTCGATCCCTGGCGGGGGGCCTTCCAACGCAAGAGACCCAGTACTTC
TRBV5-5,TRBJ2-3,-,TRBD2,CASSLVTSGDRTDTQYF,TGTGCCAGCAGCTTGGTGACTAGCGGGGACCGCACAGATACGCAGTATTTT
TRBV20-1,TRBJ2-5,-,TRBD2,CSARGSGGASGTQYF,TGCAGTGCTAGAGGCAGCGGGGGGGCTTCAGGGACCCAGTACTTC
TRBV4-1,TRBJ1-4,-,-,CASSPLGNEKLFF,TGCGCCAGCAGCCCCTTGGGTAATGAAAAACTGTTTTTT
TRBV10-2,TRBJ2-1,-,TRBD1,CAGTQGAGNEQFF,TGCGCCGGGACCCAGGGGGCGGGCAATGAGCAGTTCTTC
TRBV6-6,TRBJ2-5,few,TRBD2,CASIQAGEQETQYF,TGTGCCAGCATACAAGCGGGGGAGCAAGAGACCCAGTACTTC
TRBV10-3,TRBJ2-7,-,-,CAISEYSVGYEQYF,TGTGCCATCAGTGAGTATAGCGTAGGCTACGAGCAGTACTTC
TRBV28,TRBJ2-3,-,TRBD2,CASSSGLSGYTDTQYF,TGTGCCAGCAGTTCGGGACTAAGCGGGTACACAGATACGCAGTATTTT
TRBV5-1,TRBJ2-1,many,TRBD1,CASSLGTGGRGEQFF,TGCGCCAGCAGCTTGGGGACAGGGGGTCGGGGTGAGCAGTTCTTC
TRBV7-2,TRBJ1-2,few,-,CASSAPGEVTYGYTF,TGTGCCAGCAGCGCTCCAGGGGAAGTGACCTATGGCTACACCTTC
TRBV10-3,TRBJ1-3,-,-,CAIRGRTGNTIYF,TGTGCCATCAGGGGCCGGACGGGAAACACCATATATTTT
TRBV27,TRBJ2-1,-,TRBD1,CASNTTGEDEQFF,TGTGCCAGCAACACGACAGGGGAAGATGAGCAGTTCTTC
TRBV20-1,TRBJ1-2,-,TRBD1,CSARDQDRLNYGYTF,TGCAGTGCTAGAGATCAGGACAGGTTGAACTATGGCTACACCTTC
TRBV4-1,TRBJ1-4,-,-,CASSPTAATNEKLFF,TGCGCCAGCAGCCCCACTGCGGCAACTAATGAAAAACTGTTTTTT
TRBV7-2,TRBJ2-3,-,TRBD2,CASGLTSGVSDTQYF,TGTGCCAGCGGACTCACTAGCGGGGTATCAGATACGCAGTATTTT
TRBV11-2,TRBJ1-1,-,-,CASSPGGDGAFF,TGTGCCAGCAGCCCAGGCGGGGACGGAGCTTTCTTT
TRBV5-1,TRBJ2-4,-,TRBD1,CASSFGGTGTGNIQYF,TGCGCCAGCAGCTTCGGAGGGACCGGGACAGGAAACATTCAGTACTTC
TRBV6-5,TRBJ1-2,-,-,CASSRPGDPYSYTF,TGTGCCAGCAGCCGCCCGGGGGACCCTTATAGCTACACCTTC
TRBV6-2/TRBV6-3,TRBJ1-2,few,-,CASQRQASNYGYTF,TGTGCCAGCCAGCGACAGGCCTCTAACTATGGCTACACCTTC
TRBV7-9,TRBJ2-3,-,-,CASSLQTSTDTQYF,TGTGCCAGCAGCTTACAGACTAGCACAGATACGCAGTATTTT